The 17 T cell receptor beta chains below come from one sample, sequenced in a study of blood T cell repertoires in COVID-19. Generated by immunoSEQ multiplex PCR, the TCRdb table keeps only in-frame clones and is missing some. The sample carries 130,000 to 150,000 clones, about 82% recorded once. Material for sequencing was peripheral blood. These receptors all come from a woman between 35 and 50 years old with active or convalescent COVID-19.

This clone has only one observation. The chain is built from TRBV2 and TRBJ2-5; 9 bases line up with TRBD1. This CDR3 region has 13 residues. Germline V gene data show CDR1 as SNHLY and CDR2 as FYNNEI. V lost 5 bases to trimming and J lost 6 bases; unmatched junction nucleotides: 4. CDR3 nucleotide sequence: TGTGCCAGCAGTTGGGACAGGGAAAAGACCCAGTACTTC. Translating it yields CASSWDREKTQYF.

The J gene is TRBJ2-1, the V gene TRBV9; 12 bases agree with TRBD2. V shed 4 bases and J 7 bases; nucleotides not matched to a gene: 6. This CDR3 has 15 amino acids. Per the germline V gene, CDR1 is SGDLS and CDR2 is YYNGEE. DNA of the CDR3: TGTGCCAGCAGCTTACTAGCGGGGGGCCGGAATGAGCAGTTCTTC. Encoded protein: CASSLLAGGRNEQFF.

The table lists this clone with a few counts. The J gene is TRBJ2-2, the V gene TRBV5-4; possibly TRBD2 for D (6 bases). The V gene's germline CDR1 is SGHNT and CDR2 YYREEE (reference sequence). The CDR3 runs 15 residues. V lost 0 bases and J lost 6, with 12 bases in between. The CDR3, as DNA: TGTGCCAGCAGCTTGGGTTTCGGGGGATCCGGGGAGCTGTTTTTT. Amino acids: CASSLGFGGSGELFF.

J is TRBJ1-1 and V is TRBV19; 7 nucleotides align to TRBD1. Germline trimming cut 6 bases from V and 4 bases from J; bases unmatched to any gene: 8. Per germline, CDR1 LNHDA and CDR2 SQIVND (reference sequence). The CDR3 runs 14 residues. In DNA form, the CDR3 reads TGTGCCAGTAGCAGTGACAGGGTGGCCACTGAAGCTTTCTTT. This gives the protein CASSSDRVATEAFF.

This clone was seen once. V gene TRBV28 combines with J gene TRBJ1-5, with TRBD1 matching 8 bases. Germline CDR1 MDHEN, CDR2 SYDVKM. The J segment lost 4 bases and the V segment lost 5 bases, leaving 7 bases of the junction unmatched. This CDR3 is 15 amino acids long. CDR3 DNA: TGTGCCAGCAGTGTCCGACAGGGGTGGAATCAGCCCCAGCATTTT. Its protein is CASSVRQGWNQPQHF.

This chain uses TRBV7-8 with TRBJ1-5, with 8 bases lining up with TRBD1. The CDR3 extends over 15 amino acids. V was clipped by 1 base and J by 6 bases; unmatched bases: 5. Germline CDR1 is SGHVS and CDR2 is FQNEAQ. The CDR3 bases are TGTGCCAGCAGCTTAGTGGCAGGGGGCAGTCAGCCCCAGCATTTT. It is translated as CASSLVAGGSQPQHF.

The chain joins TRBV15 to TRBJ1-1, with a tentative D call TRBD1 (5 bases). This CDR3 is built from 15 residues. The germline V and J ends were trimmed by 9 bases and 5 bases, with 22 bases remaining between them. The germline gives CDR1 LNHNV, CDR2 YYDKDF (reference sequence). The CDR3 is CATRGKGVRGTEAFF. In nucleotides, the CDR3 is TGTGCCACGCGGGGCAAGGGAGTAAGGGGTACTGAAGCTTTCTTT.

This chain connects TRBV7-9 to TRBJ2-3; 8 nucleotides align to TRBD1. CDR1 and CDR2 from the germline V gene are SEHNR and FQNEAQ (reference sequence). This CDR3 has 14 amino acids. V gave up 5 bases and J gave up 4 bases; unmatched junction bases: 5. The CDR3 loop is CASSRDRLSDTQYF. For the CDR3, the DNA is TGTGCCAGCAGCCGGGACAGGTTATCAGATACGCAGTATTTT.

This rearrangement joins TRBV6-5 to TRBJ1-1; TRBD1 is a possible D gene (5 bases). Trimming removed 6 bases at V and 8 bases at J, with 13 bases between. The germline CDR1 and CDR2 sequences are MNHEY and SVGAGI. The CDR3 is made up of 12 amino acids. CDR3 bases: TGTGCCAGCAGGGCGGGACCCCCGGAAGCTTTCTTT. This codes for CASRAGPPEAFF.

The chain couples TRBV4-2 to TRBJ1-2, with D uncertain. Germline V gene lookup returns CDR1 LGHNA and CDR2 YNFKEQ. The CDR3 contains 15 residues. V lost 0 bases and J 1 base, leaving 9 bases between the germline ends. Here the CDR3 DNA reads TGTGCCAGCAGCCAAGAGTATACCGGTAACTATGGCTACACCTTC. Its protein is CASSQEYTGNYGYTF.

The chain employs TRBV7-9 and TRBJ2-6; 10 nucleotides line up with TRBD1. Germline assignment: CDR1 SEHNR and CDR2 FQNEAQ (reference sequence). V shed 6 bases and J 0 bases; nucleotides not matched to a gene: 11. The CDR3 has 19 residues. CDR3 amino acids: CASRKEGTGVSSGANVLTF. The CDR3 DNA is TGTGCCAGCAGAAAAGAAGGGACAGGGGTTAGCTCTGGGGCCAACGTCCTGACTTTC.

The rearrangement uses TRBV5-8 and TRBJ2-1; a possible D gene is TRBD2 (5 bases). CDR1 and CDR2 from the germline V gene are SGHTS and YDEGEE. The CDR3 runs to 18 residues. Trimming removed 0 bases at V and 1 base at J, with 17 bases between. The CDR3 spells CASSLARLASLSYNEQFF. The CDR3 DNA is TGTGCCAGCAGCTTGGCCCGGCTAGCAAGTCTGTCCTACAATGAGCAGTTCTTC.

The chain couples TRBV6-7 to TRBJ1-2, with D perhaps matching TRBD1 (6 bases). TRBV6-7 is identified as an open reading frame with a role that is uncertain. The length of the CDR3 is 13 residues. Trimming took off 5 bases at V and 6 bases at J, with 13 bases between the two ends. This CDR3 is CASSADRSDGYTF. DNA of the CDR3: TGTGCCAGCAGTGCGGACAGATCCGATGGCTACACCTTC.

The chain's CDR3 is CASSFFGIGEKLFF. The CDR3 DNA follows: TGTGCCAGCAGTTTTTTTGGTATCGGTGAAAAACTGTTTTTT. This chain connects TRBV27 to TRBJ1-4; the D is unclear. Germline CDR1 MNHEY, CDR2 SMNVEV (reference sequence). Trimming stripped 3 bases from V and 7 bases from J, with 12 bases between. This CDR3 contains 14 residues. Combining the CDR3 with reference TRBV27 and TRBJ1-4 gives the whole variable domain EAQVTQNPRYLITVTGKKLTVTCSQNMNHEYMSWYRQDPGLGLRQIYYSMNVEVTDKGDVPEGYKVSRKEKRNFPLILESPSPNQTSLYFCASSFFGIGEKLFFGSGTQLSVL.

In nucleotides, the CDR3 is TGCAGCGTTGAAGACAGGGGTGGCTACACCTTC. It is translated as CSVEDRGGYTF. The V gene is TRBV29-1, the J gene TRBJ1-2; TRBD1 might be the D (6 bases). Germline CDR1 SQVTM, CDR2 ANQGSEA. The ends were cut back, 0 bases at V and 7 bases at J, with 6 bases in the middle. This CDR3 comprises 11 residues. The whole variable domain, remainder taken from reference TRBV29-1 and TRBJ1-2, is SAVISQKPSRDICQRGTSLTIQCQVDSQVTMMFWYRQQPGQSLTLIATANQGSEATYESGFVIDKFPISRPNLTFSTLTVSNMSPEDSSIYLCSVEDRGGYTFGSGTRLTVV.

CDR3 amino acids: CASSLYVSLAGISGANVLTF. In DNA, the CDR3 is TGTGCCAGCAGTTTATATGTTTCGCTAGCGGGGATCTCTGGGGCCAACGTCCTGACTTTC. The rearrangement links TRBV28 to TRBJ2-6, with TRBD2 identical over 9 bases. Losses at the gene ends were 1 base for V and 0 bases for J; bases not matched to a gene: 10. CDR3 length: 20 amino acids. Germline V gene sequence: CDR1 MDHEN, CDR2 SYDVKM. The entire variable domain, with the rest obtained from reference TRBV28 and TRBJ2-6, is as follows: DVKVTQSSRYLVKRTGEKVFLECVQDMDHENMFWYRQDPGLGLRLIYFSYDVKMKEKGDIPEGYSVSREKKERFSLILESASTNQTSMYLCASSLYVSLAGISGANVLTFGAGSRLTVL.

J is TRBJ2-7 and V is TRBV7-8; D remains unclear. The CDR3 extends over 11 amino acids. V was pared by 5 bases and J by 3 bases, with 5 bases between. Germline V gives CDR1 SGHVS, CDR2 FQNEAQ. The CDR3, as DNA: TGTGCCAGCAGCCCCCTCTACGAGCAGTACTTC. Protein: CASSPLYEQYF.